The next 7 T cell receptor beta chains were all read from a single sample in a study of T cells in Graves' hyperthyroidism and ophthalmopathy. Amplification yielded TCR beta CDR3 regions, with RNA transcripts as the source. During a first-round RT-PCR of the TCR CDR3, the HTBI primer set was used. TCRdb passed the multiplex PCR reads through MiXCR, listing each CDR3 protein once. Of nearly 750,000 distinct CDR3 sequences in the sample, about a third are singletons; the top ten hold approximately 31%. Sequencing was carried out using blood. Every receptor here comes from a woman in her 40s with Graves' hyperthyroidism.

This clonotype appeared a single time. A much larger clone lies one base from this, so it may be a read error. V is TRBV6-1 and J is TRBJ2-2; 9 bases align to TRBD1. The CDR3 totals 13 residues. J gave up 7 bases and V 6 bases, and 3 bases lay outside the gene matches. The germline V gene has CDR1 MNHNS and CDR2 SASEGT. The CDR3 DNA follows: TGTGCCAGCAGACGGGACAGGGACGGGGAGCTGTTTTTT. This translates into CASRRDRDGELFF.

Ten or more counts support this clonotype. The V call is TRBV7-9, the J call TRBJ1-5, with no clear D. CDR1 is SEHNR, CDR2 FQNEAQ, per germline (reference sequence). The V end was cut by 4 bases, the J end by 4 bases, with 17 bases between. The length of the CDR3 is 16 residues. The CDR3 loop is CASSYQCRKVNQPQHF. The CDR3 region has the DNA TGTGCCAGCAGCTACCAGTGTAGGAAAGTGAATCAGCCCCAGCATTTT.

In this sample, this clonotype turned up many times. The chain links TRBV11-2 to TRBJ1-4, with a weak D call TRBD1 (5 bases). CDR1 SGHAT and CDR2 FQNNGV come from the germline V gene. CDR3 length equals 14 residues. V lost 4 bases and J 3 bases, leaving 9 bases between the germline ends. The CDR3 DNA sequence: TGTGCCAGCAGCTCGGACACTCCTAATGAAAAACTGTTTTTT. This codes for CASSSDTPNEKLFF.

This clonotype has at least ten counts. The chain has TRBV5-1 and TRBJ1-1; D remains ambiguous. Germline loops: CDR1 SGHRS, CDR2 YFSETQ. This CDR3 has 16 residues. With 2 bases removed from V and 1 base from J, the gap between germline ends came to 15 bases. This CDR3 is CASSLLQASSNTEAFF. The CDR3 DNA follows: TGCGCCAGCAGCTTACTTCAGGCGTCGTCGAACACTGAAGCTTTCTTT.

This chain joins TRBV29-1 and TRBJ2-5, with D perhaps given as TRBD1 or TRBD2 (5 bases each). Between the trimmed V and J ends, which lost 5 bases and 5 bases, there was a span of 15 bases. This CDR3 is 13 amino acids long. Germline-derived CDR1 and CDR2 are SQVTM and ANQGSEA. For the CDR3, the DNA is TGCAGCGTTACGCCCGAGGGGAGCGAGACCCAGTACTTC. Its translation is CSVTPEGSETQYF.

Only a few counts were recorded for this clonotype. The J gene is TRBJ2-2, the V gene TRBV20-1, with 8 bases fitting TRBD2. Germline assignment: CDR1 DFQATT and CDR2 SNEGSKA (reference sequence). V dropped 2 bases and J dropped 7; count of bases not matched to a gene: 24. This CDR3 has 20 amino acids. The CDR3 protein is CSARPPSGSGLSWRIGELFF. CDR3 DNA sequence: TGCAGTGCTAGACCTCCCAGCGGGAGCGGGCTCAGTTGGAGGATCGGGGAGCTGTTTTTT.

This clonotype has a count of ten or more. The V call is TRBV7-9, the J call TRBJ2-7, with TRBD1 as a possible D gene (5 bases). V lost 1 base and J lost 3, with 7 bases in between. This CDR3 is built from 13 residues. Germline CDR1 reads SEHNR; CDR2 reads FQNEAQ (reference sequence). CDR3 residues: CASSLDRFYEQYF. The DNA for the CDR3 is TGTGCCAGCAGCTTAGACAGGTTCTACGAGCAGTACTTC.